This record looks at one TCR beta chain sequence and its context. The source of the sample is a study of blood T cell repertoires in COVID-19. In the study overall: The cDNA or gDNA used as material had been derived from T cells, B-cell-depleted T cells, or PBMCs.

The V gene's germline CDR1 is SGHVS and CDR2 FQNEAQ. Trimming at V came to 5 bases and at J to 0 bases, leaving 16 bases not matched to a gene. The CDR3 totals 20 residues. Profiling relied on immunoSEQ multiplex PCR, and the TCRdb table lists in-frame clones only, not all of them. The data contain hundreds of thousands of clones, around 85% of them singletons. Assignment of participants to cohorts was predicated upon participant-reported clinical history. Specimen: PBMCs or T cells enriched from blood (not recorded which). The source is a woman aged 45-65 years with acute COVID-19. This chain joins TRBV7-8 and TRBJ1-6; the match to TRBD1 covers 7 bases. The CDR3 DNA follows: TGTGCCAGCAGCCCAGTCAGGAGCCCGGGACAGAGCTCCTATAATTCACCCCTCCACTTT. Its translation is CASSPVRSPGQSSYNSPLHF.